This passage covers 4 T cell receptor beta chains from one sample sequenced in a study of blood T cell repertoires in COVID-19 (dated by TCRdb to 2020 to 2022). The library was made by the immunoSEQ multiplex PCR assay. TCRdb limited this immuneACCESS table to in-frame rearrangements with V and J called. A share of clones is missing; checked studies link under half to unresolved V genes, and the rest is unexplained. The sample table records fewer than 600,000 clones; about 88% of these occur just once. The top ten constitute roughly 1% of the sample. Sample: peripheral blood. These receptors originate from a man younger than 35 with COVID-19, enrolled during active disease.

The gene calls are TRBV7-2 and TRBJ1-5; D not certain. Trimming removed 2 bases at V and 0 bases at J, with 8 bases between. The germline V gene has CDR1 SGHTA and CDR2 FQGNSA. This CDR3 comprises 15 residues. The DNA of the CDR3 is TGTGCCAGCAGCTTAACAGTAAATAGCAATCAGCCCCAGCATTTT. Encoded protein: CASSLTVNSNQPQHF.

CDR3 sequence: CASSHKAGGTEAFF. The CDR3 coding sequence is TGTGCCAGCAGCCACAAGGCGGGGGGCACTGAAGCTTTCTTT. The chain carries TRBV3-1 (or the pseudogene TRBV3-2) and TRBJ1-1; D might be TRBD1 (5 bases). Per the germline V gene, CDR1 is LGHDT and CDR2 is YNNKEL (reference sequence). V was trimmed by 3 bases and J by 4 bases, leaving 12 bases between them. The CDR3 is 14 residues long.

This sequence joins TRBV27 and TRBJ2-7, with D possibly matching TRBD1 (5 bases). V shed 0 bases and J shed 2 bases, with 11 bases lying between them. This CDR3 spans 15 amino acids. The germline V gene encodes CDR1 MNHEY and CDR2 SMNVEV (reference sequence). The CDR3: CASSLSGVGTYEQYF. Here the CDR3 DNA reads TGTGCCAGCAGTTTATCAGGGGTGGGGACCTACGAGCAGTACTTC.

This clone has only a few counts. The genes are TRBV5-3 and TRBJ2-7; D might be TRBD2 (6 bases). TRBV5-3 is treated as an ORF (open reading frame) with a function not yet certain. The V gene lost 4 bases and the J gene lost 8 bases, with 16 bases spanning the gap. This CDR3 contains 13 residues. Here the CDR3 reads CARSPEGGSKQYF. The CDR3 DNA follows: TGTGCCAGAAGCCCCGAAGGAGGGTCTAAGCAGTACTTC.